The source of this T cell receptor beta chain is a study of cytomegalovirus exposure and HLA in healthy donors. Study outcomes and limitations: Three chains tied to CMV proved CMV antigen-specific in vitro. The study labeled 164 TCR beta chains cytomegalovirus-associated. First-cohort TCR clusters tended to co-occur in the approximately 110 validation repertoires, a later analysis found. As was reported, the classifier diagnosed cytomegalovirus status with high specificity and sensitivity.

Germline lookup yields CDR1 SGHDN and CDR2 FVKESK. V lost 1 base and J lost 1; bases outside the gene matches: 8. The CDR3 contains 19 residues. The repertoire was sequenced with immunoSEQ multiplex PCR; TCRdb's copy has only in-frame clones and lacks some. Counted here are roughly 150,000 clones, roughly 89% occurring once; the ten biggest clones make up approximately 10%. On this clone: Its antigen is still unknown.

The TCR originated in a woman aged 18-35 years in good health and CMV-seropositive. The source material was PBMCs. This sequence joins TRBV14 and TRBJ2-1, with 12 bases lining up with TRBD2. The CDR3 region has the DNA TGTGCCAGCAGCCAAGTCGCTCTAGCGGGAGGGAGGTCCTACAATGAGCAGTTCTTC. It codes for CASSQVALAGGRSYNEQFF.